This T cell receptor (beta chain) was sequenced during a study of blood T cell repertoires in COVID-19. Study information: Some COVID-19 samples were acute and others convalescent; all came from the United States, Italy and Spain.

The data were produced by immunoSEQ multiplex PCR, yet TCRdb's version contains in-frame clones alone and is incomplete. This table has approximately 450,000 clones, 87% appearing once. Germline V gene sequence: CDR1 MDHEN, CDR2 SYDVKM. The V and J ends lost 8 bases and 6 bases, in that order; junction bases with no gene match: 10. CDR3 length: 14 residues. The sample was PBMCs or T cells enriched from blood (not recorded which). The chain couples TRBV28 to TRBJ2-1; TRBD1 matches 7 bases. The receptor's source is a woman in her late teens or twenties with acute COVID-19. The CDR3 loop is CASVPGQTSNEQFF. The CDR3 region has the DNA TGTGCCAGCGTACCGGGACAGACCTCCAATGAGCAGTTCTTC.